This T cell receptor (beta chain) was sequenced during a study of cytomegalovirus exposure and HLA in healthy donors. The PCR contained 60 Vbeta and 13 Jbeta primers. TCRdb's table, derived via immunoSEQ multiplex PCR, lists solely in-frame clones and lacks some. The table gives approximately 72,000 clones; the top ten clones make up 2.7% of it. The CDR3 contains 14 residues. Germline V lookup: CDR1 KGHSH, CDR2 LQKENI. The ends were cut back, 1 base at V and 5 bases at J, with 12 bases in the middle. This clonotype was sampled from a man aged 40-50 years in good health and CMV-seronegative. This sequence joins TRBV18 and TRBJ2-7; possible D gene TRBD2, 6 bases. Sequences were obtained from PBMCs. CDR3 sequence (DNA): TGTGCCAGCTCACCACGCCAGGGAGGCCACGAGCAGTACTTC. It yields the protein CASSPRQGGHEQYF.